This T cell receptor beta chain was sequenced in a study of T cells in Graves' hyperthyroidism and ophthalmopathy. Study-level findings and limits: Among thyroid clonotypes expanded above 0.001, most also appeared in blood. The model foresaw ophthalmopathy a median roughly 6.3 months prior to onset.

In regard to this clonotype: The antigen remains undetermined.

Patients with uncontrolled infections, other autoimmune diseases, pregnancy or lactation were excluded. Based on clinical symptoms, serum thyroxine and TRAb, thyroid ultrasound and orbital computed tomography, diagnoses were reached. Germline V CDR1 and CDR2: SNHLY, FYNNEI. This CDR3 is built from 14 residues. V lost 5 bases and J lost 9, with 17 bases in between. What was amplified from RNA transcripts were TCR beta CDR3 regions. Primed by the HTBI set, a first-round RT-PCR was run on the TCR CDR3. TCRdb processed the multiplex PCR reads anew with MiXCR; each CDR3 protein has one entry. The repertoire holds about 660,000 distinct CDR3 sequences, with 45% as singletons.

The rearrangement links TRBV2 to TRBJ1-3; D possibly corresponds to TRBD1 (6 bases). The sequence was collected from an adult man with Graves' disease, either hyperthyroidism or ophthalmopathy (not recorded which). Sequenced: peripheral blood or thyroid tissue (not recorded which). The CDR3 loop is CASSYGQGRATIYF. The DNA for the CDR3 is TGTGCCAGCAGTTACGGCCAGGGGAGGGCCACCATATATTTT.